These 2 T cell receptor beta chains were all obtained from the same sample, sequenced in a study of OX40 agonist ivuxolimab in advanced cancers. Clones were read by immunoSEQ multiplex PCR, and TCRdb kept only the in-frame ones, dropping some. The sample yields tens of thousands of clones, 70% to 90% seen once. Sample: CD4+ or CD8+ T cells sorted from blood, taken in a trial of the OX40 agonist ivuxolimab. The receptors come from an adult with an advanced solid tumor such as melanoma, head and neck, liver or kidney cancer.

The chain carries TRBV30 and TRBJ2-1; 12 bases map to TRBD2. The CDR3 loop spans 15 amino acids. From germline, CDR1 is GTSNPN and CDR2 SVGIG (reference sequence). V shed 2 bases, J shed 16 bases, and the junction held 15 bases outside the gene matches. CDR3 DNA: TGTGCCTGGAGTCCCAATCAAGGACTAGCGGGATTTCTATTCTTC. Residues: CAWSPNQGLAGFLFF.

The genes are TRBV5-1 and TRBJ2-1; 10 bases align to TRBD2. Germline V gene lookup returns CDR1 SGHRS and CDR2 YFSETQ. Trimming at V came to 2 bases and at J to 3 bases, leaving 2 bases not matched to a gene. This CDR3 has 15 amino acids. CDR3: CASSLSSGSYNEQFF. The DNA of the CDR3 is TGCGCCAGCAGCTTATCTAGCGGGAGCTACAATGAGCAGTTCTTC.